These 23 T cell receptor beta chains were all obtained from the same sample, sequenced in a study of T cell responses to AZD1222 COVID-19 vaccine. The table came from immunoSEQ multiplex PCR; TCRdb's copy has only in-frame clones and leaves some out. Altogether some 100,000 clones are present, about nine tenths being singletons, with the ten largest covering under 1.5%. Here the sequenced sample was peripheral blood, taken on day 0 of AZD1222 vaccination. These receptors all come from an adult in good health.

Worth noting for this clone: Other nucleotide sequences in the sample specify the same CDR3. The CDR3 DNA sequence: TGTGCCATCAGTGAGTCGGCAGGGATGAACACTGAAGCTTTCTTT. Protein: CAISESAGMNTEAFF. This chain connects TRBV10-3 to TRBJ1-1; D possibly corresponds to TRBD1 (5 bases). V shed 0 bases and J shed 0 bases, with 8 bases lying between them. The CDR3 is 15 amino acids. Per germline, CDR1 ENHRY and CDR2 SYGVKD.

The chain uses TRBV3-1 (or the pseudogene TRBV3-2) and TRBJ2-5, with 7 bases aligning to TRBD1. Germline values: CDR1 LGHDT, CDR2 YNNKEL (reference sequence). The CDR3 extends over 16 amino acids. V trimming: 4 bases; J trimming: 2 bases; junction bases outside the gene matches: 10. CDR3 sequence: CASSLQPGQLQETQYF. The CDR3 DNA follows: TGTGCCAGCAGCCTACAACCGGGACAGCTACAAGAGACCCAGTACTTC.

The V call is TRBV7-9, the J call TRBJ1-4; a possible D gene is TRBD1 (5 bases). The germline V gene encodes CDR1 SEHNR and CDR2 FQNEAQ (reference sequence). This CDR3 has 15 residues. Trimming stripped 2 bases from V and 6 bases from J, with 13 bases between. CDR3 in amino acids: CASSLLSGRDEKLFF. The CDR3 DNA sequence: TGTGCCAGCAGCTTACTATCAGGGCGGGATGAAAAACTGTTTTTT.

The CDR3 spells CASSHGTNTDTQYF. The CDR3 nucleotides are TGTGCCAGCAGCCACGGGACTAACACAGATACGCAGTATTTT. The chain couples TRBV3-1 (or the pseudogene TRBV3-2) to TRBJ2-3, with 7 positions matching TRBD2. The CDR3 sequence is 14 residues long. The germline V gene encodes CDR1 LGHDT and CDR2 YNNKEL (reference sequence). The V and J ends lost 3 bases and 2 bases, in that order; junction bases with no gene match: 2.

J is TRBJ2-7 and V is TRBV5-1, with TRBD1 as a possible D gene (5 bases). The CDR3 covers 13 residues. V was trimmed by 1 base and J by 2 bases, leaving 7 bases between them. Germline CDR1 SGHRS, CDR2 YFSETQ. The CDR3 DNA sequence: TGCGCCAGCAGCTTGCAGGGAACCTACGAGCAGTACTTC. It specifies CASSLQGTYEQYF.

J is TRBJ2-3 and V is TRBV4-1; 11 bases align to TRBD2. Germline V gene sequence: CDR1 MGHRA, CDR2 YSYEKL. With 6 bases clipped from V and 5 bases from J, the junction kept 7 bases outside the gene matches. This CDR3 contains 15 residues. Here the CDR3 DNA reads TGCGCCAGCAGTCCGACTAGCGGGGATCAAGATACGCAGTATTTT. It translates to CASSPTSGDQDTQYF.

This rearrangement joins TRBV18 to TRBJ2-2; 9 bases match TRBD1. This CDR3 has 16 amino acids. J gave up 4 bases and V 6 bases, and 9 bases lay outside the gene matches. From germline, CDR1 is KGHSH and CDR2 LQKENI. CDR3 sequence: CASSPAGTGITGELFF. For the CDR3, the DNA is TGTGCCAGCTCCCCAGCCGGGACAGGGATCACCGGGGAGCTGTTTTTT.

The chain combines TRBV19 with TRBJ1-4; D is unclear. The CDR3 has 13 amino acids. CDR1 LNHDA and CDR2 SQIVND come from the germline V gene (reference sequence). V dropped 3 bases and J dropped 8 bases, with 10 bases sitting between them. CDR3 loop: CASSILQDEKLFF. The CDR3 nucleotides read TGTGCCAGTAGTATCCTCCAGGACGAAAAACTGTTTTTT.

The rearrangement joins TRBV28 to TRBJ1-5; possibly TRBD1 for D (6 bases). There are 13 residues in the CDR3. Per germline, CDR1 MDHEN and CDR2 SYDVKM. V shed 6 bases and J shed 5 bases, with 11 bases lying between them. DNA of the CDR3: TGTGCCAGCAGGCCAGGGGCCGATCAGCCCCAGCATTTT. The encoded protein is CASRPGADQPQHF.

CDR3 in DNA: TGTGCCAGCAGTGATCTGGGTCAGGGTGAAGGAGGTTGGTGGTTCCGCTATGGCTACACCTTC. Translation gives CASSDLGQGEGGWWFRYGYTF. The chain recombines TRBV2 with TRBJ1-2; D is perhaps TRBD1 (5 bases). The germline gives CDR1 SNHLY, CDR2 FYNNEI. Trimming removed 3 bases from V and 4 bases from J, with 33 bases in between. The CDR3 consists of 21 residues.

V gene TRBV5-4 combines with J gene TRBJ1-1, with TRBD1 as a possible D gene (5 bases). Germline values: CDR1 SGHNT, CDR2 YYREEE (reference sequence). The CDR3 extends over 15 amino acids. V was pared by 4 bases and J by 6 bases, with 19 bases between. The CDR3 DNA reads TGTGCCAGCAGCCCACCCCAGGGCGGGTTAGCTGAAGCTTTCTTT. Translated, it gives CASSPPQGGLAEAFF.

The chain combines TRBV10-3 with TRBJ1-4, with a weak D call TRBD1 (6 bases). The CDR3 length is 14 residues. Germline assignment: CDR1 ENHRY and CDR2 SYGVKD. V was clipped by 8 bases and J by 8 bases, with 18 bases between them. The CDR3 DNA reads TGTGCCATCTCCCAATCGGGGGGCGCAGAAAAACTGTTTTTT. It is translated as CAISQSGGAEKLFF.

The chain couples TRBV5-1 to TRBJ1-1, with 11 bases that match TRBD1. The V gene end was trimmed by 1 base and the J gene end by 5 bases; junction bases not matched to a gene: 7. Germline lookup yields CDR1 SGHRS and CDR2 YFSETQ. The CDR3 runs 16 residues. CDR3 bases: TGCGCCAGCAGCTTGTCTGGACAGGGGGCGGGGACTGAAGCTTTCTTT. Its protein product is CASSLSGQGAGTEAFF.

The count of this clone is one. The genes are TRBV7-8 and TRBJ2-1; TRBD2 matches at 13 bases. V was pared by 4 bases and J by 10 bases, with 7 bases of the junction left unmatched. The CDR3 spans 15 residues. The germline V gene encodes CDR1 SGHVS and CDR2 FQNEAQ. CDR3 residues: CASSSGLAGAREQFF. CDR3 in DNA: TGTGCCAGCAGCTCCGGACTAGCGGGGGCGCGGGAGCAGTTCTTC.

The V gene is TRBV5-1, the J gene TRBJ1-1; D is possibly TRBD1 (5 bases). The germline V gene encodes CDR1 SGHRS and CDR2 YFSETQ. The CDR3 has 15 residues. V was cut by 0 bases and J by 0 bases, with 9 bases left in between. CDR3 bases: TGCGCCAGCAGCTTGGCGGGGGGATTGAACACTGAAGCTTTCTTT. This gives the protein CASSLAGGLNTEAFF.

The count of this clone is one. The rearrangement joins TRBV7-9 to TRBJ2-2; 9 nucleotides agree with TRBD1. This CDR3 is built from 14 residues. V dropped 5 bases and J dropped 5; count of bases not matched to a gene: 3. Germline-derived CDR1 and CDR2 are SEHNR and FQNEAQ (reference sequence). The DNA for the CDR3 is TGTGCCAGCAGCGAGGACAGGGGTACCGGGGAGCTGTTTTTT. It translates to CASSEDRGTGELFF.

In DNA form, the CDR3 reads TGTGCCAGCAGCCAGACAGGGTGGGGCAATCAGCCCCAGCATTTT. Its protein product is CASSQTGWGNQPQHF. This chain connects TRBV2 to TRBJ1-5; 7 bases are shared with TRBD1. Per the germline V gene, CDR1 is SNHLY and CDR2 is FYNNEI. Losses at the gene ends were 6 bases for V and 2 bases for J; bases not matched to a gene: 7. This CDR3 contains 15 residues.

The V call is TRBV12-3 or TRBV12-4, the J call TRBJ1-6; the D is unclear. V lost 3 bases and J 9 bases, leaving 6 bases between the germline ends. The CDR3 covers 12 residues. The CDR3 protein is CASSLGSSPLHF. The CDR3, as DNA: TGTGCCAGCAGTTTGGGTTCTTCACCCCTCCACTTT.

With regard to this clone: The same CDR3 can be traced to other DNA sequences in this sample. The gene calls are TRBV5-1 and TRBJ1-5; a weak D match, TRBD1 (6 bases). Germline CDR1 SGHRS, CDR2 YFSETQ. The CDR3 is made up of 14 amino acids. Trimming removed 0 bases at V and 5 bases at J, with 9 bases between. CDR3 DNA sequence: TGCGCCAGCAGCTTGGGGGGGGCTGATCAGCCCCAGCATTTT. Translation gives CASSLGGADQPQHF.

V gene TRBV6-5 combines with J gene TRBJ1-1; TRBD1 might be the D (5 bases). Germline V gene sequence: CDR1 MNHEY, CDR2 SVGAGI. V was trimmed by 0 bases and J by 7 bases, leaving 12 bases between them. The CDR3 sequence is 14 residues long. CDR3 amino acids: CASSYSRGQVEAFF. The CDR3 nucleotides read TGTGCCAGCAGTTACTCAAGGGGTCAAGTTGAAGCTTTCTTT.

The rearrangement links TRBV5-4 to TRBJ1-6; D is uncertain. V gave up 0 bases and J gave up 8 bases, with 6 bases separating them. The CDR3 is 13 residues long. Germline CDR1 reads SGHNT; CDR2 reads YYREEE (reference sequence). CDR3 loop: CASSLELDSPLHF. The CDR3 DNA is TGTGCCAGCAGCTTGGAGCTCGATTCACCCCTCCACTTT.

The V gene is TRBV13, the J gene TRBJ1-4; D possibly corresponds to TRBD1 (6 bases). The CDR3 extends over 15 amino acids. Germline lookup yields CDR1 PRHDT and CDR2 FYEKMQ (reference sequence). The V end was cut by 5 bases, the J end by 8 bases, with 18 bases between. The CDR3 spells CASSARGPGEEKLFF. In DNA, the CDR3 is TGTGCCAGCAGCGCCCGGGGGCCCGGCGAGGAAAAACTGTTTTTT. The entire variable domain, with the rest obtained from reference TRBV13 and TRBJ1-4, is as follows: AAGVIQSPRHLIKEKRETATLKCYPIPRHDTVYWYQQGPGQDPQFLISFYEKMQSDKGSIPDRFSAQQFSDYHSELNMSSLELGDSALYFCASSARGPGEEKLFFGSGTQLSVL.

In DNA form, the CDR3 reads TGTGCCAGCATCGAGGAGGACCGGGGCTACACCTTC. Amino acids: CASIEEDRGYTF. This chain uses TRBV2 with TRBJ1-2; D uncertain. V gave up 7 bases and J gave up 8 bases, with 14 bases separating them. This CDR3 has 12 residues. CDR1 is SNHLY, CDR2 FYNNEI, per germline. The full variable domain, rest sourced from reference TRBV2 and TRBJ1-2, is EPEVTQTPSHQVTQMGQEVILRCVPISNHLYFYWYRQILGQKVEFLVSFYNNEISEKSEIFDDQFSVERPDGSNFTLKIRSTKLEDSAMYFCASIEEDRGYTFGSGTRLTVV.